This TCR beta chain was identified in a study of regulatory T cells in long-lasting Graves disease. Assembly of TCR beta libraries relied on iRepertoire HTBI primers together with Arm-PCR of CDR3 regions. TCRdb called the multiplex PCR reads again in MiXCR, with one record for every CDR3 protein. The table shows hundreds of thousands of distinct CDR3 sequences, with less than 20% occurring only once. Study-wide findings and caveats: No thyroid tissue was studied; the work used peripheral blood only.

Time point reported: newly diagnosed GD, antithyroid drugs for less than 3 months. After RNA was extracted from PBMCs, the TCR library was made from it. This clonotype was seen only a few times. Its antigen is unknown. Trimming left V 4 bases short and J 5 bases short, with 11 bases between. The V gene's germline CDR1 is SQVTM and CDR2 ANQGSEA. The CDR3 has 12 residues. This sample also belongs to another study, concerning T cells in Graves' hyperthyroidism and ophthalmopathy.

The V call is TRBV29-1, the J call TRBJ2-5; tentatively, D is TRBD1 or TRBD2 (5 bases each). The sample in question was peripheral blood mononuclear cells (PBMCs), obtained at new diagnosis, from a patient treated with antithyroid drugs. This TCR was recovered from a woman aged 25 to 39 with Graves disease. This CDR3 is CSVVEGYETQYF. CDR3 bases: TGCAGCGTTGTAGAGGGGTATGAGACCCAGTACTTC. The entire variable domain, with the rest obtained from reference TRBV29-1 and TRBJ2-5, is as follows: SAVISQKPSRDICQRGTSLTIQCQVDSQVTMMFWYRQQPGQSLTLIATANQGSEATYESGFVIDKFPISRPNLTFSTLTVSNMSPEDSSIYLCSVVEGYETQYFGPGTRLLVL.